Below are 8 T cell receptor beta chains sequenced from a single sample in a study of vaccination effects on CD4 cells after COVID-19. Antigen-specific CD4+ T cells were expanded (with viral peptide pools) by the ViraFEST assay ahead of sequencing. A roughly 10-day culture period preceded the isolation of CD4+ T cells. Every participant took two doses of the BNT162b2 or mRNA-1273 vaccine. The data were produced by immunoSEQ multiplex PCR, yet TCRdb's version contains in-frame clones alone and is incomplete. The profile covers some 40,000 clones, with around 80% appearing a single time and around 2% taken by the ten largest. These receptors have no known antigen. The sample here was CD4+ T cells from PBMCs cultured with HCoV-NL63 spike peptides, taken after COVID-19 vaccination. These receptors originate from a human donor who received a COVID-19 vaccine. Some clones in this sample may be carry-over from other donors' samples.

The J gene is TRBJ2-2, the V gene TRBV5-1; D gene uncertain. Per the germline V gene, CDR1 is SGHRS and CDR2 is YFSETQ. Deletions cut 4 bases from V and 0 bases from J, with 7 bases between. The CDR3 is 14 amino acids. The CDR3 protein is CASSPPPNTGELFF. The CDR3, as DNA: TGCGCCAGCAGCCCGCCCCCGAACACCGGGGAGCTGTTTTTT.

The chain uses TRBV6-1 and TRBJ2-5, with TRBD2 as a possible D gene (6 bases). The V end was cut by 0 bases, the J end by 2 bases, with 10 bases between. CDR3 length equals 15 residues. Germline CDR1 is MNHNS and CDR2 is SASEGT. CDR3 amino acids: CASSEADYRQETQYF. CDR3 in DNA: TGTGCCAGCAGTGAAGCGGACTACCGACAAGAGACCCAGTACTTC.

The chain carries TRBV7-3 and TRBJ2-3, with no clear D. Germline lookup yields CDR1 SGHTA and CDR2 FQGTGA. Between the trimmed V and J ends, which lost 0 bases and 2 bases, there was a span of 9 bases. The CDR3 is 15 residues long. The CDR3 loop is CASSLTGSVTDTQYF. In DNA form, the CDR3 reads TGTGCCAGCAGCTTAACGGGTTCCGTCACAGATACGCAGTATTTT. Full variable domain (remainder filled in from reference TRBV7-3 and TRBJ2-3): GAGVSQTPSNKVTEKGKYVELRCDPISGHTALYWYRQSLGQGPEFLIYFQGTGAADDSGLPNDRFFAVRPEGSVSTLKIQRTERGDSAVYLCASSLTGSVTDTQYFGPGTRLTVL.

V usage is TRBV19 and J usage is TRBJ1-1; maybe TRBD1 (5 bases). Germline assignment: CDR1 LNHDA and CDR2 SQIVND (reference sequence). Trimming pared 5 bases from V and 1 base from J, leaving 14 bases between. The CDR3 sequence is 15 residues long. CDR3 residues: CASSLGQVPNTEAFF. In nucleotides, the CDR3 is TGTGCCAGTAGTCTCGGACAAGTCCCGAACACTGAAGCTTTCTTT.

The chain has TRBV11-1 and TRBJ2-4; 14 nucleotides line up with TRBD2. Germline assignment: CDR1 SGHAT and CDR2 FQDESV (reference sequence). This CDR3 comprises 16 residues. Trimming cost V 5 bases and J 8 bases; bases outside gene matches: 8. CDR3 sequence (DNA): TGTGCCAGCAGCACGGGACTAGCGGGGGTTTTTGACATTCAGTACTTC. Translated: CASSTGLAGVFDIQYF.

The CDR3 sequence is CASGTTGGFGIYGYTF. The CDR3 DNA sequence: TGTGCCAGCGGGACGACAGGGGGTTTTGGAATCTATGGCTACACCTTC. V usage is TRBV28 and J usage is TRBJ1-2; the match to TRBD1 covers 9 bases. Per the germline V gene, CDR1 is MDHEN and CDR2 is SYDVKM. The CDR3 is 16 residues long. The V gene end was trimmed by 8 bases and the J gene end by 4 bases; junction bases not matched to a gene: 14.

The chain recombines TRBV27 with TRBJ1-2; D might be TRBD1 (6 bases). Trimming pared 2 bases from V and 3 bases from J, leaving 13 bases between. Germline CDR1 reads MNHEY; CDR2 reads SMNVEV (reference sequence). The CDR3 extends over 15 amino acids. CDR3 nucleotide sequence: TGTGCCAGCAGTTTACCCAGGGGTGTACACTATGGCTACACCTTC. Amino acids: CASSLPRGVHYGYTF.

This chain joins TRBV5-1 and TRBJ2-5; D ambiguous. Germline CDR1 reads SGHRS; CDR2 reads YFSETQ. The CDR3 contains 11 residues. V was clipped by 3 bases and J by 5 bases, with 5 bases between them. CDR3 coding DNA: TGCGCCAGCAGCTCCGCCGAGACCCAGTACTTC. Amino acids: CASSSAETQYF.